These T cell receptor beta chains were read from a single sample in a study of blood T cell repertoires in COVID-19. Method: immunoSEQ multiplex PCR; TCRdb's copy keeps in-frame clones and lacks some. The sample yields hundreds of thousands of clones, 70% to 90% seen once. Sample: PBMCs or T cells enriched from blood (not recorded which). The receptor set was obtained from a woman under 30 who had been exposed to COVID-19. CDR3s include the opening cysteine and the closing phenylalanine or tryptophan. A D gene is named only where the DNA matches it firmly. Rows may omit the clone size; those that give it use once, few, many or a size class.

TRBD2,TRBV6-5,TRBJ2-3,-,CASGSGGSDTQYF,TGTGCCAGCGGGAGCGGGGGCTCAGATACGCAGTATTTT
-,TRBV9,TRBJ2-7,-,CASKRVVRSYEQYF,TGTGCCAGCAAGAGGGTGGTTAGGTCCTACGAGCAGTACTTC
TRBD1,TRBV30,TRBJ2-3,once,CAWRPGTGILDTQYF,TGTGCCTGGAGGCCAGGGACAGGGATATTGGATACGCAGTATTTT
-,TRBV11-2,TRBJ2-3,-,CASSLGLVGGTDTQYF,TGTGCCAGCAGCTTAGGGTTGGTGGGGGGTACAGATACGCAGTATTTT
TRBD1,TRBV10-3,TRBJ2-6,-,CATLQGARGANVLTF,TGTGCCACTTTACAGGGGGCGCGTGGGGCCAACGTCCTGACTTTC
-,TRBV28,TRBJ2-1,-,CASSSQSETIF,TGTGCCAGCAGTTCACAGTCAGAGACGATCTTC
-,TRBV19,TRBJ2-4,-,CASSGLGTLAKNIQYF,TGTGCCAGTAGCGGACTGGGAACCTTAGCCAAAAACATTCAGTACTTC
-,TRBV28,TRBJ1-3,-,CASSFQGVSGNTIYF,TGTGCCAGCAGTTTTCAGGGTGTGTCTGGAAACACCATATATTTT
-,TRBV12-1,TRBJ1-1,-,CASSFAQDRGAEAFF,TGTGCCAGCAGCTTTGCGCAGGACAGGGGGGCTGAAGCTTTCTTT
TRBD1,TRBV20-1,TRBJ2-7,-,CSASWGTGASYEQYF,TGCAGTGCTAGTTGGGGGACAGGGGCCTCCTACGAGCAGTACTTC
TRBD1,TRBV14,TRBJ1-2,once,CASSQVRGQGASGYTF,TGTGCCAGCAGCCAAGTTCGGGGACAGGGGGCATCTGGCTACACCTTC
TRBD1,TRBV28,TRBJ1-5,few,CASSVTRTGGAQPQHF,TGTGCCAGCAGTGTCACCCGGACAGGGGGAGCACAGCCCCAGCATTTT
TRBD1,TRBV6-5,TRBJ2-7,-,CASSSTGTGGVEQYF,TGTGCCAGCAGTTCTACCGGGACAGGGGGCGTCGAGCAGTACTTC
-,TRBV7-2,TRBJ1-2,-,CASSLMGLGEGGGYTF,TGTGCCAGCAGCTTAATGGGGCTCGGGGAAGGAGGGGGCTACACCTTC
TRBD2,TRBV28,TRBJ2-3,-,CASRHPGLAGPSTDTQYF,TGTGCCAGCAGACACCCGGGACTAGCGGGACCGTCCACAGATACGCAGTATTTT
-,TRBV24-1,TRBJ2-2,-,CATSAGSSGELFF,TGTGCCACCAGTGCAGGGTCATCCGGGGAGCTGTTTTTT
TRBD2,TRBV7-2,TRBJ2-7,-,CASSLSGSGEQYF,TGTGCCAGCAGTCTTAGCGGGAGCGGCGAGCAGTACTTC
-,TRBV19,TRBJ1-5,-,CASSIVAGGEWNQPQHF,TGTGCCAGTAGTATAGTGGCGGGAGGGGAGTGGAATCAGCCCCAGCATTTT
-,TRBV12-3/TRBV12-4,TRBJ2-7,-,CASSILGDEQYF,TGTGCCAGCAGTATACTTGGAGATGAGCAGTACTTC
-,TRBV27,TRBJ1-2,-,CASSSRSNGYTF,TGTGCCAGCAGTTCCCGGAGCAATGGCTACACCTTC
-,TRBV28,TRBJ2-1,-,CAVSRRGAYNEQFF,TGTGCCGTTTCTCGCCGAGGTGCCTACAATGAGCAGTTCTTC
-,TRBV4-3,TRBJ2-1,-,CASRFDRSSYNEQFF,TGCGCCAGCAGGTTCGACAGGAGCTCCTACAATGAGCAGTTCTTC
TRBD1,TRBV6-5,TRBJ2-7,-,CASRTRGQGSYEQYF,TGTGCCAGCCGAACTCGGGGACAGGGGTCCTACGAGCAGTACTTC
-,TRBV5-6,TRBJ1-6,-,CASNRDKWNSPLHF,TGTGCCAGCAACCGGGACAAGTGGAATTCACCCCTCCACTTT
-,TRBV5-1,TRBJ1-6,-,CASSLAGPLTYNSPLHF,TGCGCCAGCAGCTTGGCAGGGCCTTTGACCTATAATTCACCCCTCCACTTT
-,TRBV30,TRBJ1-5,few,CAWGGSSGNQPQHF,TGTGCCTGGGGGGGCAGTAGTGGCAATCAGCCCCAGCATTTT
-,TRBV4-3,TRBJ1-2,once,CASSQSLSYGYTF,TGCGCCAGCAGCCAGTCCCTGAGTTATGGCTACACCTTC